Described below is a single TCR beta chain sequence and its context. In its sample, this clonotype was seen a few times. The target of this receptor is not known. Base qualities are missing; no much larger clone stands one base away. Systemically healthy Caucasian individuals from Russia, 39 in total and aged about 6 to 100 years, were included as donors. Ten milliliters of peripheral blood were drawn from each donor into EDTA-treated Vacutainer tubes. Ficoll-Paque density-gradient centrifugation was used to isolate PBMCs, with at least 6.5 million per sample. Total RNA, at least 6 micrograms per sample, was extracted from PBMCs with Trizol reagent. For every donor, an aliquot of PBMCs went through flow cytometry to measure the percentages of naive CD45RAhigh/CD27high T cells. Between the V and J ends, shortened by 6 bases and 1 base respectively, the junction contains 13 bases. Taken from the germline V gene (reference sequence), the CDR1 and CDR2 loops are DFQATT and SNEGSKA. There are 13 amino acids in the CDR3, from cysteine to phenylalanine inclusive. This entry keeps only the CDR3 DNA: 39 bases, framed from base 1.

Library construction relied on 5' RACE. The instrument given in TCRdb is Illumina HiSeq 2500. The second PCR ran for about 6 to 12 cycles and used a J-beta primer mix along with a sample-barcoded 5' primer. A template-switch 5' adaptor carrying 12 random nucleotides introduced a unique molecular identifier onto each TCR beta cDNA molecule. Each sample yielded at least 2.5 million CDR3-containing paired-end reads. All of the RNA was converted into first-strand cDNA using the Mint cDNA synthesis kit, with a TRBC-specific oligonucleotide serving as the primer. After uracil-DNA glycosylase treatment, a first 18-cycle PCR used universal primers M1SS and BC2_uni_R on all cDNA. As for how the authors treated the data: Each sample was normalized by randomly selecting 1 million high-quality reads, each carrying a distinct molecular identifier. Instead of being binned into consensus sequences, reads that shared molecular identifiers were thrown out. MiTCR, with a Q25 quality threshold and the strictest error-elimination algorithm, was used for CDR3 identification, clonotype clustering and error correction. A nonparametric unseen species model with Euler transformation was used to estimate lower-bound total TCR beta diversity. Using fastp at Q25 and MiXCR, TCRdb reprocessed the public reads and kept productive beta chains. Rows merge per CDR3 protein into single entries with the most common DNA and genes. TCRdb, not the original authors, processed these V and J calls. Across this sample there are over 1,500,000 distinct CDR3 sequences, with around half seen only once. The ten largest clonotypes hold 2.1% of the sample.

This entry comes from a study of blood T cells in healthy people across ages (dated by TCRdb to between 2015 and 2017). About the full investigation: In model experiments, roughly one uniquely barcoded TCR beta cDNA molecule per two T cells was captured by template switching. To track age-related changes in TCR beta repertoire diversity, the study relied on deep sequencing normalized with unique cDNA molecular identifiers. To avoid experimental bias, donors of different ages were spread randomly across the sequencing lanes. Two additional independent replicas of 1 million unique cDNA reads from the same blood draw were analyzed for two donors (one aged 18 to 29 and one aged 80 or older). The donors were divided into four age groups: young (average roughly 17 years), middle-aged (approximately 39), aged (about 56) and long-lived (roughly 82).

The study at large found these results: Estimates of total diversity from one million sequenced T cells were regarded as lower bounds and underestimates. Observed TCR beta diversity correlated strongly with the percentage of naive T cells measured by flow cytometry. Because donor CMV infection status was unknown, age-related changes in expanded clonotypes were potentially confounded. As age increased, observed TCR beta diversity per million T cells dropped in a roughly linear way, and a significant reduction was already evident by age around 41. Because profiling used bulk unsorted PBMCs, naive and antigen-experienced compartments could not be compared conclusively. Compared with the aged group, the long-lived group had more naive CD4+ T cells, fewer expanded clones and increased TCR diversity, suggesting age selection.

The chain couples TRBV20-1 to TRBJ2-7; the D segment cannot be called with confidence. Sequencing input: blood. This TCR derives from a woman between 35 and 50 years old in good health. Here is the DNA: TGCAGTGCGGGCAGCGTTAAATCCTACGAGCAGTACTTC. Translated, this is CSAGSVKSYEQYF.